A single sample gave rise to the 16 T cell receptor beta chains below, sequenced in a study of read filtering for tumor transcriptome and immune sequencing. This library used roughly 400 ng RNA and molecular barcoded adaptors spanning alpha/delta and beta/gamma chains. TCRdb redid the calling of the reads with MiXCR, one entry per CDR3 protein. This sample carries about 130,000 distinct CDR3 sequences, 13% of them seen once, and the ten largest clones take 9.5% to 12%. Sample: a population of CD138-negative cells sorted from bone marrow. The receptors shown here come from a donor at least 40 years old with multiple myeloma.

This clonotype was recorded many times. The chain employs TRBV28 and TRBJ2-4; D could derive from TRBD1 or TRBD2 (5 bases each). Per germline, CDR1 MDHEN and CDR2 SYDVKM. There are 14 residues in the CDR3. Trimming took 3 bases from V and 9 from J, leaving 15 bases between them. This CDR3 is CASSLWDRQGIQYF. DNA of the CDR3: TGTGCCAGCAGTTTGTGGGACCGCCAAGGCATTCAGTACTTC.

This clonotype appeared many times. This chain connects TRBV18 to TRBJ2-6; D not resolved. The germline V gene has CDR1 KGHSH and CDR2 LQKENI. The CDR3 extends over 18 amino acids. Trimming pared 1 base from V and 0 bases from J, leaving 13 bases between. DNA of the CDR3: TGTGCCAGCTCACCACTTATTAGCAGGAACTCTGGGGCCAACGTCCTGACTTTC. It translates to CASSPLISRNSGANVLTF.

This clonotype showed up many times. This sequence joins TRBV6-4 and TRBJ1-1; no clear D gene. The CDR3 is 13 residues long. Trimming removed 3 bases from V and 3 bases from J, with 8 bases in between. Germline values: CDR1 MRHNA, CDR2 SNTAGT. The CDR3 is CASSEGRDTEAFF. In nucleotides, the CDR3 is TGTGCCAGCAGTGAAGGGAGGGACACTGAAGCTTTCTTT.

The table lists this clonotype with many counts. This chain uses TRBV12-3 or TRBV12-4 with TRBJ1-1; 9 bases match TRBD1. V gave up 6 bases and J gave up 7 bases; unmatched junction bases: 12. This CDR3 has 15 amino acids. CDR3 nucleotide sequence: TGTGCCAGCAGGCGCACAGGGGGCGCCGATATTGAAGCTTTCTTT. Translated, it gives CASRRTGGADIEAFF.

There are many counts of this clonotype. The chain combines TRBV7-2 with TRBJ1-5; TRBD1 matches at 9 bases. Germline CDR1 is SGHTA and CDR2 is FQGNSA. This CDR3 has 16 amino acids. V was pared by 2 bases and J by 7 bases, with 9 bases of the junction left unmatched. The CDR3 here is CASSLRQGGERQPQHF. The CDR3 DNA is TGTGCCAGCAGCTTAAGACAGGGGGGGGAACGACAGCCCCAGCATTTT.

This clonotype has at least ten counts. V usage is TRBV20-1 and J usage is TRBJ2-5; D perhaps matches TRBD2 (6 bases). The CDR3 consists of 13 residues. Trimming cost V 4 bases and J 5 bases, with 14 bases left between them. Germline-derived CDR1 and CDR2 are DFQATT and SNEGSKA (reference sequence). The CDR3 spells CSAKEGWGETQYF. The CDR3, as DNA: TGCAGTGCTAAGGAGGGGTGGGGTGAGACCCAGTACTTC.

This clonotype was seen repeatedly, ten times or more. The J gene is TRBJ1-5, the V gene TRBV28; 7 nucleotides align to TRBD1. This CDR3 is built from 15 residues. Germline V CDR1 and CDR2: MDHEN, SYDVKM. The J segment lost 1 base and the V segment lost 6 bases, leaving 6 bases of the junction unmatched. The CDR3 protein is CASRPGQASNQPQHF. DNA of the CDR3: TGTGCCAGCAGGCCAGGACAGGCCAGCAATCAGCCCCAGCATTTT.

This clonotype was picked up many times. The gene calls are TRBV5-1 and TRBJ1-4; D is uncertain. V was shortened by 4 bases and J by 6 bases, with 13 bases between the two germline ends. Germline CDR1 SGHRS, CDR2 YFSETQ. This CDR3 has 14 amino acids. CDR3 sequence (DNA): TGCGCCAGCAGCCCGGACGGGCCCCATGAAAAACTGTTTTTT. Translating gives CASSPDGPHEKLFF.

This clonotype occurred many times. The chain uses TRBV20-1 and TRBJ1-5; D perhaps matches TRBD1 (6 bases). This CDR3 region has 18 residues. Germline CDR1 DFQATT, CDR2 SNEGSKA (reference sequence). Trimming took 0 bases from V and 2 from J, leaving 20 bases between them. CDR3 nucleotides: TGCAGTGCTAGAGATTCGACCCCAACAGGGATACGCAATCAGCCCCAGCATTTT. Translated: CSARDSTPTGIRNQPQHF.

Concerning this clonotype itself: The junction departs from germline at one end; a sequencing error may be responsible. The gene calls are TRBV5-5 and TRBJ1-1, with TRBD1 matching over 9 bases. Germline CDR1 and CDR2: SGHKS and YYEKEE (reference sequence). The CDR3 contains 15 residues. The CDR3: CASSLEQGAWTGAFF. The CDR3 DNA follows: TGTGCCAGCAGCTTGGAACAGGGGGCTTGGACTGGAGCTTTCTTT.

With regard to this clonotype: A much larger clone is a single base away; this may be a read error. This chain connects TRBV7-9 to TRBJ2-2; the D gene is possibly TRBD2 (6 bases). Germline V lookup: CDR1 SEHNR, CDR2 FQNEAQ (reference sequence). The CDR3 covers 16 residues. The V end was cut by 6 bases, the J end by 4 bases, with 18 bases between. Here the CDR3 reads CASRPAGGGPTGELFF. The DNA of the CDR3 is TGTGCCAGCAGGCCAGCGGGTGGAGGTCCCACCGGGGAGCTGTTTTTT. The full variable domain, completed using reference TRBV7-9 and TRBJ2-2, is DTGVSQNPRHKITKRGQNVTFRCDPISEHNRLYWYRQTLGQGPEFLTYFQNEAQLEKSRLLSDRFSAERPKGSFSTLEIQRTEQGDSAMYLCASRPAGGGPTGELFFGEGSRLTVL.

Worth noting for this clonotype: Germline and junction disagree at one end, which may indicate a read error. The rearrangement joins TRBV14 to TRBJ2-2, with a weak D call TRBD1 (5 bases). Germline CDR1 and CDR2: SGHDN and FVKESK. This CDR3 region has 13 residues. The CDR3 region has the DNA TGTGCCAGCAGCCAAGCAGGGTTCCCGGAGCTGTCTTTT. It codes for CASSQAGFPELSF.

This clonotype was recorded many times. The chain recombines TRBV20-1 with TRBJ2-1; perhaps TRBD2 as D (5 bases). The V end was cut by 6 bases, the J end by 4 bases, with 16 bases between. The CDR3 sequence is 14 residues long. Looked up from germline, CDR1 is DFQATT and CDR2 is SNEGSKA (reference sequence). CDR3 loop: CSADGVLGYNEQFF. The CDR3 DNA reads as TGCAGTGCCGACGGGGTTTTGGGTTACAATGAGCAGTTCTTC.

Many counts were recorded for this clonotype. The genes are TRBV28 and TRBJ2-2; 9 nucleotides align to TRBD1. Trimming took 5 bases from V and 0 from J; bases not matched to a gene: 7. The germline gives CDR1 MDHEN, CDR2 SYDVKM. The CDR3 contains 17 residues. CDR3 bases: TGTGCCAGCAGTGGAGGGAGGGACAGGGCGAACACCGGGGAGCTGTTTTTT. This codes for CASSGGRDRANTGELFF.

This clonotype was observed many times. CDR3: CASSHQFPRHRGQNTEAFF. The CDR3, as DNA: TGCGCCAGCAGCCACCAATTCCCCCGTCACAGGGGGCAAAACACTGAAGCTTTCTTT. The chain carries TRBV4-1 and TRBJ1-1, with 9 bases fitting TRBD1. Germline lookup yields CDR1 MGHRA and CDR2 YSYEKL. CDR3 size: 19 residues. V shed 3 bases and J 2 bases; nucleotides not matched to a gene: 16.

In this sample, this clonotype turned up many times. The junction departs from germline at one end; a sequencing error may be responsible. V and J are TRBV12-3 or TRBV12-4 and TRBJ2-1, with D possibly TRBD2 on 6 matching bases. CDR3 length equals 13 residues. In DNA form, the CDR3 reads TGTGCCAGCAGGTTAGCGGCCTACAATGAGCAGTTCTTC. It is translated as CASRLAAYNEQFF.